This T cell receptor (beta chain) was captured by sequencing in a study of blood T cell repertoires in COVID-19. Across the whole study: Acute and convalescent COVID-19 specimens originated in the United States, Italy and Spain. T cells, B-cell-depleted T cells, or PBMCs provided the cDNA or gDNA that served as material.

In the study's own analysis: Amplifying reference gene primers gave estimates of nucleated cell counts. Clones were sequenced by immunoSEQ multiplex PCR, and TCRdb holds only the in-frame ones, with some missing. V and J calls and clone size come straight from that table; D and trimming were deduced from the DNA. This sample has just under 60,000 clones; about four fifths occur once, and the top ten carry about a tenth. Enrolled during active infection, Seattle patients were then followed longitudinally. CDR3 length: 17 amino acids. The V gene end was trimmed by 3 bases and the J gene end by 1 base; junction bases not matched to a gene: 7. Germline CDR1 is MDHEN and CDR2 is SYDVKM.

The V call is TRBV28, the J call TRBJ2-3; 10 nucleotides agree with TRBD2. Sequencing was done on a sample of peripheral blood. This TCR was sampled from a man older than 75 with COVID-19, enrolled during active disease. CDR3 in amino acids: CASSLPTSGVRTDTQYF. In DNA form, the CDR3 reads TGTGCCAGCAGTTTGCCTACTAGCGGGGTACGCACAGATACGCAGTATTTT.